A single sample gave rise to the 10 T cell receptor beta chains below, sequenced in a study of shared clonotypes between healthy human individuals. Assay used: immunoSEQ multiplex PCR; TCRdb lists only in-frame clones, some missing. The sample consists of about 480,000 clones, approximately 79% of them appearing once. Specimen: PBMCs. The receptors shown here come from a woman in her forties in good health. Some clones in this sample may be carry-over from other donors' samples.

This clone came up once. CDR3 loop: CASSPNDLTPQHF. For the CDR3, the DNA is TGTGCCAGCAGTCCCAACGACCTTACCCCCCAGCATTTT. This sequence joins TRBV28 and TRBJ1-5; no clear D gene. Germline lookup yields CDR1 MDHEN and CDR2 SYDVKM. The germline V and J ends were trimmed by 5 bases and 10 bases, with 15 bases remaining between them. This CDR3 is built from 13 residues.

The chain carries TRBV7-9 and TRBJ2-3; 11 positions agree with TRBD2. The CDR3 runs to 16 residues. CDR1 and CDR2 (germline): SEHNR, FQNEAQ (reference sequence). V lost 5 bases to trimming and J lost 4 bases; unmatched junction nucleotides: 8. The CDR3 is CASSHPIAGGADTQYF. CDR3 nucleotides: TGTGCCAGCAGCCACCCTATAGCGGGAGGGGCAGATACGCAGTATTTT.

The rearrangement joins TRBV7-9 to TRBJ2-5; 7 positions agree with TRBD1. CDR1 is SEHNR, CDR2 FQNEAQ, per germline (reference sequence). J gave up 3 bases and V 5 bases, and 6 bases lay outside the gene matches. The CDR3 loop spans 14 amino acids. CDR3: CASSLQGWEETQYF. In DNA, the CDR3 is TGTGCCAGCAGCCTACAGGGGTGGGAAGAGACCCAGTACTTC.

The V and J genes are TRBV28 and TRBJ2-5; the D gene is possibly TRBD2 (5 bases). Germline-derived CDR1 and CDR2 are MDHEN and SYDVKM. The ends were cut back, 6 bases at V and 5 bases at J, with 13 bases in the middle. The CDR3 extends over 13 amino acids. The CDR3: CASSSSGWETQYF. Here the CDR3 DNA reads TGTGCCAGCAGCTCATCGGGGTGGGAGACCCAGTACTTC.

V usage is TRBV6-1 and J usage is TRBJ2-3, with TRBD1 as a possible D gene (5 bases). This CDR3 comprises 15 residues. Germline CDR1 is MNHNS and CDR2 is SASEGT. V was clipped by 1 base and J by 2 bases, with 10 bases between them. Written as DNA, the CDR3 is TGTGCCAGCAGTGAAGGGACACCCGACACAGATACGCAGTATTTT. It specifies CASSEGTPDTDTQYF.

A single count supports this clone. This chain links TRBV5-6 with TRBJ2-3, with 9 bases aligning to TRBD2. Germline lookup yields CDR1 SGHDT and CDR2 YYEEEE. V trimming: 7 bases; J trimming: 4 bases; junction bases outside the gene matches: 7. This CDR3 has 14 amino acids. CDR3 amino acids: CASLSGRVADTQYF. CDR3 in DNA: TGTGCCAGCCTTAGCGGGAGAGTTGCAGATACGCAGTATTTT.

Of note for this clone: A far larger clone is one nucleotide away, so this likely arose from a read error. The chain recombines TRBV7-8 with TRBJ2-7, with D unresolved. There are 15 residues in the CDR3. Trimming took off 6 bases at V and 2 bases at J, with 17 bases between the two ends. CDR1 SGHVS and CDR2 FQNEAQ come from the germline V gene. The CDR3 DNA reads as TGTGCCAGCAGTTCCCTCCGCTACTCACCCTACGAGCAGTACTTC. Its translation: CASSSLRYSPYEQYF. Full variable domain (outside the CDR3, taken from reference TRBV7-8 and TRBJ2-7): GAGVSQSPRYKVAKRGQDVALRCDPISGHVSLFWYQQALGQGPEFLTYFQNEAQLDKSGLPSDRFFAERPEGSVSTLKIQRTQQEDSAVYLCASSSLRYSPYEQYFGPGTRLTVT.

This clone has just a few counts. The chain combines TRBV28 with TRBJ2-7; 7 bases are shared with TRBD2. This CDR3 comprises 14 residues. V lost 6 bases, J lost 0 bases, and 5 bases stayed unmatched. Germline V CDR1 and CDR2: MDHEN, SYDVKM. The CDR3 DNA sequence: TGTGCCAGCAGGGCTAGCGGACGCTCCTACGAGCAGTACTTC. This sequence encodes CASRASGRSYEQYF.

J is TRBJ1-2 and V is TRBV19; D is ambiguous. Germline V gene lookup returns CDR1 LNHDA and CDR2 SQIVND (reference sequence). Deletions cut 5 bases from V and 4 bases from J, with 14 bases between. CDR3 length: 14 amino acids. The CDR3 protein is CASSPLGLRYGYTF. In nucleotides, the CDR3 is TGTGCCAGTAGTCCCTTGGGGTTGCGCTATGGCTACACCTTC.

This sequence joins TRBV9 and TRBJ2-7; D is possibly TRBD2 (6 bases). V was trimmed by 4 bases and J by 6 bases, leaving 17 bases between them. Germline-derived CDR1 and CDR2 are SGDLS and YYNGEE. This CDR3 has 14 residues. This CDR3 reads CASSLGTGGLEQYF. The CDR3 DNA reads TGTGCCAGCAGCCTCGGGACTGGCGGGCTCGAGCAGTACTTC.